The clone carrying this TCR beta chain was detected once. Its antigen is as yet unknown. Possible read error: a much larger clone is one base away. This entry is derived from a study of identical twins. General study findings and limits: Modelling underestimated the level of out-of-frame TCR alpha sharing observed in monozygotic twins. Excess twin sharing in beta out-of-frame sequences was weaker.

CDR1 is SGHRS, CDR2 YFSETQ, per germline. With V trimmed by 4 bases and J by 4 bases, 7 bases remained unmatched. The CDR3 has 15 residues. In TCRdb, the 5' RACE reads were re-called with MiXCR into one record per CDR3 protein. The sample holds 1.5 million to 2 million distinct CDR3 sequences, under 35% seen once. The rearrangement joins TRBV5-1 to TRBJ2-5, with 10 bases matching TRBD2. Sequencing input: cord blood. The source is a newborn girl in good health. This chain's CDR3 is CASSRTSGYRETQYF. The CDR3 nucleotides are TGCGCCAGCAGCCGGACTAGCGGATACCGAGAGACCCAGTACTTC.